A selection of T cell receptor beta chains follows, all from one sample in a study of blood T cells in healthy people across ages. Via MiXCR, TCRdb re-called the 5' RACE reads, giving one row per CDR3 protein. Counted here are 650,000 to 700,000 distinct CDR3 sequences, roughly half occurring once; the ten biggest clones make up roughly 14%. Sequencing used blood. The receptors were sampled from a woman older than 75 in good health. The CDR3 runs from the conserved cysteine through the conserved F or W. The D gene is left open where the match is weak. Clone size is shown for a subset of rows, as once, few, many or a class of expanded clone.

v_gene: TRBV5-6
len: 14
d_gene: .
j_gene: TRBJ2-2
abundance: .
CDR3aa: CASSLYRATGELFF
CDR3nt: TGTGCCAGCAGCTTGTATCGGGCTACCGGGGAGCTGTTTTTT

v_gene: TRBV20-1
len: 14
d_gene: TRBD2
j_gene: TRBJ2-2
abundance: .
CDR3aa: CSTKLAGDIGELFF
CDR3nt: TGCAGCACTAAACTAGCGGGGGACATCGGGGAGCTGTTTTTT

v_gene: TRBV11-2
len: 17
d_gene: .
j_gene: TRBJ1-2
abundance: .
CDR3aa: CASTSSGGGLDNYGYTF
CDR3nt: TGTGCCAGCACCTCTTCGGGGGGTGGGCTGGATAACTATGGCTACACCTTC

v_gene: TRBV12-3/TRBV12-4
len: 12
d_gene: .
j_gene: TRBJ2-1
abundance: many
CDR3aa: CASSFDQLLKFF
CDR3nt: TGTGCCAGCAGTTTCGATCAGCTATTAAAGTTCTTC

v_gene: TRBV2
len: 16
d_gene: TRBD2
j_gene: TRBJ2-5
abundance: few
CDR3aa: CASNGRTSGSRETQYF
CDR3nt: TGTGCCAGCAATGGAAGGACTAGCGGGAGTCGAGAGACCCAGTACTTC

v_gene: TRBV4-2
len: 19
d_gene: TRBD2
j_gene: TRBJ2-2
abundance: few
CDR3aa: CASSPKTSTSGRGTGELFF
CDR3nt: TGTGCCAGCAGCCCAAAGACCTCGACTAGCGGGAGAGGGACCGGGGAGCTGTTTTTT

v_gene: TRBV28
len: 15
d_gene: .
j_gene: TRBJ2-1
abundance: .
CDR3aa: CASSGGGGGGHEQFF
CDR3nt: TGTGCCAGCAGTGGGGGTGGGGGAGGAGGCCATGAGCAGTTCTTC

v_gene: TRBV6-2/TRBV6-3
len: 15
d_gene: .
j_gene: TRBJ2-7
abundance: .
CDR3aa: CASSQESTSRHEQYF
CDR3nt: TGTGCCAGCAGTCAAGAATCGACTAGTAGGCACGAGCAGTACTTC

v_gene: TRBV6-2/TRBV6-3
len: 13
d_gene: .
j_gene: TRBJ2-3
abundance: .
CDR3aa: CASSDSPPDTQYF
CDR3nt: TGTGCCAGCAGTGACTCTCCCCCAGATACGCAGTATTTT

v_gene: TRBV29-1
len: 13
d_gene: TRBD2
j_gene: TRBJ2-7
abundance: .
CDR3aa: CGVEAGGVYEQYF
CDR3nt: TGCGGCGTTGAAGCTGGGGGGGTCTACGAGCAGTACTTC

v_gene: TRBV29-1
len: 13
d_gene: .
j_gene: TRBJ1-1
abundance: many
CDR3aa: CSGDGIPDTEAFF
CDR3nt: TGCAGCGGCGACGGAATACCGGACACTGAAGCTTTCTTT

v_gene: TRBV20-1
len: 15
d_gene: .
j_gene: TRBJ2-1
abundance: many
CDR3aa: CSARSSGVGYNEQFF
CDR3nt: TGCAGTGCTAGATCGTCCGGGGTGGGGTACAATGAGCAGTTCTTC

v_gene: TRBV20-1
len: 12
d_gene: .
j_gene: TRBJ2-5
abundance: .
CDR3aa: CSAPPTTETQYF
CDR3nt: TGCAGTGCCCCCCCGACTACGGAGACCCAGTACTTC

v_gene: TRBV12-3/TRBV12-4
len: 12
d_gene: .
j_gene: TRBJ2-7
abundance: .
CDR3aa: CASSLAFYEQYF
CDR3nt: TGTGCCAGCAGTTTAGCCTTCTACGAGCAGTACTTC

v_gene: TRBV7-9
len: 14
d_gene: .
j_gene: TRBJ2-3
abundance: many
CDR3aa: CASSGWGVIDTQYF
CDR3nt: TGTGCCAGCAGCGGATGGGGGGTGATAGATACGCAGTATTTT

v_gene: TRBV7-9
len: 17
d_gene: .
j_gene: TRBJ2-7
abundance: .
CDR3aa: CASSPPTGRVTYNEQYF
CDR3nt: TGTGCCAGCAGCCCACCAACAGGACGAGTAACCTACAATGAGCAGTACTTC

v_gene: TRBV3-1
len: 15
d_gene: .
j_gene: TRBJ2-1
abundance: many
CDR3aa: CASSQEAGFGREQFF
CDR3nt: TGTGCCAGCAGCCAAGAGGCGGGATTCGGAAGGGAGCAGTTCTTC

v_gene: TRBV7-8
len: 15
d_gene: .
j_gene: TRBJ2-2
abundance: .
CDR3aa: CATSTLRGAGGELFF
CDR3nt: TGTGCCACCTCTACTTTGAGGGGGGCGGGCGGGGAGCTGTTTTTT

v_gene: TRBV9
len: 17
d_gene: TRBD2
j_gene: TRBJ2-6
abundance: .
CDR3aa: CASSVEARASGRIVLTF
CDR3nt: TGTGCCAGCAGCGTAGAGGCCAGGGCTAGCGGGAGAATAGTCCTGACTTTC

v_gene: TRBV9
len: 14
d_gene: .
j_gene: TRBJ2-3
abundance: .
CDR3aa: CASSVATIGDTQYF
CDR3nt: TGTGCCAGCAGCGTAGCTACGATCGGAGATACGCAGTATTTT

v_gene: TRBV20-1
len: 15
d_gene: .
j_gene: TRBJ2-5
abundance: .
CDR3aa: CSARDQGSGYRTQYF
CDR3nt: TGCAGTGCTAGAGATCAGGGTAGCGGTTATAGGACCCAGTACTTC

v_gene: TRBV16
len: 15
d_gene: TRBD1
j_gene: TRBJ2-7
abundance: few
CDR3aa: CASSLQGVSSYEQYF
CDR3nt: TGTGCCAGCAGCCTACAGGGGGTTAGCTCCTACGAGCAGTACTTC